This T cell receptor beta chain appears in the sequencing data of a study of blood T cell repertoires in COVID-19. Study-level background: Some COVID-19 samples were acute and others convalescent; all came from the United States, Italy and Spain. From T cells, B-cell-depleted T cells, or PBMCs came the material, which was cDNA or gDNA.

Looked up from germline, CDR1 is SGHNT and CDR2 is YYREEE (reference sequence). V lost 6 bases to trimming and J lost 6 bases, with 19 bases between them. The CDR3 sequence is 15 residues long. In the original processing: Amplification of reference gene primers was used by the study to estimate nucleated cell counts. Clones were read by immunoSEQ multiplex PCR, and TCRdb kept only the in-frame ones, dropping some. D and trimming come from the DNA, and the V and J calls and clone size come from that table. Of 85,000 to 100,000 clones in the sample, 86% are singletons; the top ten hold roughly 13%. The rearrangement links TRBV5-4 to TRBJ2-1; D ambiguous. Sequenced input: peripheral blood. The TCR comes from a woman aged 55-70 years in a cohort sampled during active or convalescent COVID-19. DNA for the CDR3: TGTGCCAGCACCCGTGAGGCCATGCCTGGCAATGAGCAGTTCTTC. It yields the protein CASTREAMPGNEQFF.